The 27 T cell receptor beta chains below come from one sample, sequenced in a study of blood T cell repertoires in COVID-19. Method: immunoSEQ multiplex PCR; TCRdb's copy keeps in-frame clones and lacks some. Found here are about 50,000 clones, about 83% of them singletons; the top ten hold roughly 6%. Material for sequencing was peripheral blood. These receptors were taken from a woman older than 75 with acute or convalescent COVID-19.

On this clone: Germline is not matched at one junction end, which may reflect a read error. The chain links TRBV18 to TRBJ1-1; 12 bases are shared with TRBD1. The CDR3 covers 19 residues. CDR1 KGHSH and CDR2 LQKENI come from the germline V gene. CDR3 DNA: TGTGCCAGCTCACCACTTTCCGGGACAGGGGGCCGCGGGAACGCTGAAGCTTTCTTT. It translates to CASSPLSGTGGRGNAEAFF.

This chain uses TRBV6-6 with TRBJ1-2, with a possible D match to TRBD1 (5 bases). There are 13 residues in the CDR3. V lost 2 bases and J 5 bases, leaving 9 bases between the germline ends. Germline V gene data show CDR1 as MNHNY and CDR2 as SVGAGI (reference sequence). Written as DNA, the CDR3 is TGTGCCAGCAGTTACGGGGGGGAGTATGGCTACACCTTC. Its protein is CASSYGGEYGYTF.

This rearrangement joins TRBV9 to TRBJ1-6; possibly TRBD1 for D (5 bases). This CDR3 is 13 amino acids long. Germline assignment: CDR1 SGDLS and CDR2 YYNGEE. Deletions cut 0 bases from V and 14 bases from J, with 12 bases between. The CDR3 region is CASSVGQGGSLHF. CDR3 nucleotide sequence: TGTGCCAGCAGCGTAGGGCAGGGAGGGTCCCTCCACTTT.

The chain employs TRBV9 and TRBJ2-5; D is ambiguous. This CDR3 region has 14 residues. V lost 0 bases and J lost 4, with 10 bases in between. CDR1 and CDR2 (germline): SGDLS, YYNGEE. Here the CDR3 DNA reads TGTGCCAGCAGCGTAGGTGAGGATGGAGAGACCCAGTACTTC. Encoded protein: CASSVGEDGETQYF. Supplemented by reference TRBV9 and TRBJ2-5, the full variable domain reads DSGVTQTPKHLITATGQRVTLRCSPRSGDLSVYWYQQSLDQGLQFLIQYYNGEERAKGNILERFSAQQFPDLHSELNLSSLELGDSALYFCASSVGEDGETQYFGPGTRLLVL.

The chain uses TRBV4-1 and TRBJ2-7; D might be TRBD2 (5 bases). V was pared by 4 bases and J by 4 bases, with 8 bases between. The CDR3 consists of 12 residues. Germline CDR1 reads MGHRA; CDR2 reads YSYEKL. Here the CDR3 DNA reads TGCGCCAGCAGCCCTGGAGGATACGAGCAGTACTTC. Protein: CASSPGGYEQYF.

This rearrangement joins TRBV30 to TRBJ1-2, with 8 bases identical to TRBD1. The length of the CDR3 is 13 residues. The V segment lost 3 bases and the J segment 7 bases; nucleotides outside the gene matches: 7. CDR1 is GTSNPN and CDR2 is SVGIG in the germline V gene (reference sequence). CDR3 DNA: TGTGCCTGGAGCCGATGGACAGGGCCTGGCTACACCTTC. Encoded protein: CAWSRWTGPGYTF.

The chain joins TRBV6-4 to TRBJ2-3; 11 nucleotides align to TRBD2. Germline V gene lookup returns CDR1 MRHNA and CDR2 SNTAGT. This CDR3 spans 16 amino acids. The V gene end was trimmed by 2 bases and the J gene end by 4 bases; junction bases not matched to a gene: 5. The CDR3 DNA is TGTGCCAGCAGTGACATTAGCGGGGGGGCCCCAGATACGCAGTATTTT. Protein sequence: CASSDISGGAPDTQYF.

V gene TRBV11-2 combines with J gene TRBJ2-5; D perhaps matches TRBD1 (5 bases). CDR1 and CDR2 (germline): SGHAT, FQNNGV. This CDR3 is 14 amino acids long. V lost 1 base to trimming and J lost 3 bases, with 9 bases between them. For the CDR3, the DNA is TGTGCCAGCAGCTTAGTCAGGGTCGAAGAGACCCAGTACTTC. Residues: CASSLVRVEETQYF.

This rearrangement joins TRBV7-2 to TRBJ1-2; perhaps TRBD1 as D (6 bases). Germline CDR1 is SGHTA and CDR2 is FQGNSA. The V gene lost 6 bases and the J gene lost 5 bases, with 13 bases spanning the gap. CDR3 length: 13 residues. CDR3 protein: CASRATGSYGYTF. The CDR3 DNA sequence: TGTGCCAGCAGAGCAACAGGGTCTTATGGCTACACCTTC. Drawing the rest from reference TRBV7-2 and TRBJ1-2, the complete variable domain is GAGVSQSPSNKVTEKGKDVELRCDPISGHTALYWYRQSLGQGLEFLIYFQGNSAPDKSGLPSDRFSAERTGGSVSTLTIQRTQQEDSAVYLCASRATGSYGYTFGSGTRLTVV.

This chain uses TRBV5-8 with TRBJ2-7; D is uncertain. This CDR3 is built from 13 residues. V was trimmed by 0 bases and J by 3 bases, leaving 7 bases between them. CDR1 and CDR2 from the germline V gene are SGHTS and YDEGEE. DNA for the CDR3: TGTGCCAGCAGCTTGGCAAGCCTCTACGAGCAGTACTTC. Amino acid sequence: CASSLASLYEQYF.

The chain carries TRBV19 and TRBJ2-2; D not certain. With 3 bases removed from V and 4 bases from J, the gap between germline ends came to 3 bases. Germline-derived CDR1 and CDR2 are LNHDA and SQIVND (reference sequence). This CDR3 region has 12 residues. The CDR3 protein is CASSIRTGELFF. In DNA form, the CDR3 reads TGTGCCAGTAGTATTCGCACCGGGGAGCTGTTTTTT.

Only a few counts were recorded for this clone. This sequence joins TRBV7-2 and TRBJ2-1; perhaps TRBD1 as D (6 bases). With 1 base removed from V and 2 bases from J, the gap between germline ends came to 12 bases. The CDR3 is made up of 16 amino acids. CDR1 is SGHTA and CDR2 is FQGNSA in the germline V gene. This CDR3 reads CASSLEGRGAYNEQFF. CDR3 sequence (DNA): TGTGCCAGCAGCTTAGAGGGCAGGGGAGCCTACAATGAGCAGTTCTTC.

CDR3 region: CASSVTVVAGRTDTQYF. DNA of the CDR3: TGTGCCAGCAGCGTAACAGTCGTGGCGGGCCGCACAGATACGCAGTATTTT. The chain employs TRBV9 and TRBJ2-3, with TRBD2 as a possible D gene (5 bases). The CDR3 length is 17 residues. Germline V CDR1 and CDR2: SGDLS, YYNGEE. The V and J ends lost 1 base and 1 base respectively, with 16 bases between them.

The V and J genes are TRBV6-5 and TRBJ1-2; 7 bases map to TRBD1. There are 14 residues in the CDR3. V lost 6 bases and J lost 5; bases outside the gene matches: 9. Germline V CDR1 and CDR2: MNHEY, SVGAGI. The CDR3 reads CASSRDSFPYGYTF. As DNA, the CDR3 is TGTGCCAGCAGCCGGGACAGCTTCCCTTATGGCTACACCTTC.

This sequence joins TRBV5-8 and TRBJ1-5; D unresolved. Looked up from germline, CDR1 is SGHTS and CDR2 is YDEGEE. V was trimmed by 1 base and J by 0 bases, leaving 8 bases between them. The CDR3 extends over 15 amino acids. CDR3 nucleotide sequence: TGTGCCAGCAGCTTGTTCTCTTATAGCAATCAGCCCCAGCATTTT. Protein sequence: CASSLFSYSNQPQHF.

The chain combines TRBV3-1 (or the pseudogene TRBV3-2) with TRBJ2-1, with 7 bases fitting TRBD2. CDR1 and CDR2 (germline): LGHDT, YNNKEL (reference sequence). V trimming: 4 bases; J trimming: 8 bases; junction bases outside the gene matches: 8. This CDR3 has 14 residues. The CDR3 DNA follows: TGTGCCAGCAGCCGGATAGCGGGTATATATGAGCAGTTCTTC. Amino acids: CASSRIAGIYEQFF.

J is TRBJ1-6 and V is TRBV6-6, with TRBD1 as a possible D gene (6 bases). The CDR3 loop spans 14 amino acids. The V gene lost 2 bases and the J gene lost 6 bases, with 8 bases spanning the gap. The germline V gene encodes CDR1 MNHNY and CDR2 SVGAGI (reference sequence). In DNA, the CDR3 is TGTGCCAGCAGTTACGGGGGCCTTAATTCACCCCTCCACTTT. Amino acid sequence: CASSYGGLNSPLHF.

This chain uses TRBV11-3 with TRBJ2-2, with 7 bases aligning to TRBD1. The ends lost 4 bases at V and 4 bases at J; junction bases unmatched: 12. There are 17 residues in the CDR3. Per germline, CDR1 SGHNT and CDR2 YENEEA. This CDR3 reads CASSYFTGVTGTGELFF. The CDR3 bases are TGTGCCAGCAGCTACTTCACAGGGGTTACGGGCACCGGGGAGCTGTTTTTT.

V usage is TRBV25-1 and J usage is TRBJ1-4; D may be TRBD1 (5 bases). The germline V gene encodes CDR1 MGHDK and CDR2 SYGVNS. Deletions cut 3 bases from V and 8 bases from J, with 10 bases between. The CDR3 totals 13 residues. CDR3 residues: CASSDQGWEKLFF. CDR3 nucleotides: TGTGCCAGCAGTGACCAGGGTTGGGAAAAACTGTTTTTT.

This sequence joins TRBV7-8 and TRBJ2-1; tentative D call: TRBD2 (6 bases). The CDR3 runs to 16 residues. V shed 3 bases and J shed 3 bases, with 15 bases lying between them. Germline V CDR1 and CDR2: SGHVS, FQNEAQ. In nucleotides, the CDR3 is TGTGCCAGCAGCTTGGTCGGCAGCGGGCTCTACAATGAGCAGTTCTTC. Protein: CASSLVGSGLYNEQFF.

The J gene is TRBJ1-1, the V gene TRBV27; D may be TRBD1 (5 bases). The length of the CDR3 is 14 residues. The germline V and J ends were trimmed by 4 bases and 10 bases, with 19 bases remaining between them. The V gene's germline CDR1 is MNHEY and CDR2 SMNVEV (reference sequence). DNA for the CDR3: TGTGCCAGCAGTTCAATCCCAAGGACAATCGGAGCTTTCTTT. Amino acids: CASSSIPRTIGAFF.

The V gene is TRBV5-1, the J gene TRBJ2-7; D gene uncertain. V was shortened by 3 bases and J by 5 bases, with 15 bases between the two germline ends. CDR3 size: 14 residues. CDR1 is SGHRS and CDR2 is YFSETQ in the germline V gene. The CDR3 DNA sequence: TGCGCCAGCAGCTATTATGGTTCTCGGGACGAGCAGTACTTC. Translated: CASSYYGSRDEQYF.

This rearrangement joins TRBV4-1 to TRBJ2-1; possible D gene TRBD2, 6 bases. Trimming removed 2 bases from V and 6 bases from J, with 20 bases in between. This CDR3 comprises 17 residues. The germline V gene encodes CDR1 MGHRA and CDR2 YSYEKL. The CDR3 DNA is TGCGCCAGCAGCCAACCCACAAGAGCGGGCAGGGCCAATGAGCAGTTCTTC. Protein: CASSQPTRAGRANEQFF.

The gene calls are TRBV5-6 and TRBJ1-2; TRBD1 matches 7 bases. This CDR3 has 13 amino acids. V gave up 2 bases and J gave up 7 bases; unmatched junction bases: 5. From germline, CDR1 is SGHDT and CDR2 YYEEEE. Written as DNA, the CDR3 is TGTGCCAGCAGCTTACCGCCAGGGGGTGGCTACACCTTC. Translated: CASSLPPGGGYTF.

In its sample, this clone was seen a few times. The chain joins TRBV10-3 to TRBJ1-2, with D possibly matching TRBD1 (5 bases). The V end was cut by 6 bases, the J end by 7 bases, with 15 bases between. The CDR3 is 13 residues long. Per the germline V gene, CDR1 is ENHRY and CDR2 is SYGVKD. CDR3 loop: CAISPTGSSGYTF. The CDR3 DNA follows: TGTGCCATCAGCCCAACAGGTAGCTCTGGCTACACCTTC.

The chain employs TRBV29-1 and TRBJ2-3; TRBD1 aligns across 7 bases. The CDR3 is made up of 14 amino acids. From germline, CDR1 is SQVTM and CDR2 ANQGSEA. V was clipped by 6 bases and J by 7 bases; unmatched bases: 13. The CDR3 sequence is CSVDTGAGENTQYF. The CDR3 DNA follows: TGCAGCGTAGATACAGGGGCCGGGGAAAATACGCAGTATTTT.

The chain joins TRBV15 to TRBJ1-1; D is possibly TRBD1 (6 bases). The CDR3 runs 17 residues. The ends were cut back, 0 bases at V and 1 base at J, with 15 bases in the middle. CDR1 and CDR2 (germline): LNHNV, YYDKDF (reference sequence). The CDR3 region is CATSRDFGGAENTEAFF. DNA for the CDR3: TGTGCCACCAGCAGAGATTTCGGGGGGGCGGAGAACACTGAAGCTTTCTTT.